This is a list of T cell receptor beta chains from one sample in a study of control samples from healthy donors and cancer patients. The repertoire was sequenced with immunoSEQ multiplex PCR; TCRdb's copy has only in-frame clones and lacks some. This sample has around 170,000 clones, with 88% found just once. Sequencing was done on a sample of blood. The receptor set was obtained from a woman aged 30 to 39 in good health. Both conserved end residues are part of each CDR3. A D gene is named only where the DNA matches it firmly. Not all rows give a size; the values are once, few, many and, for expanded clones, a class.

D	size	V	J	DNA	CDR3
-	-	TRBV11-2	TRBJ2-7	TGTGCCAGCAGTCCCCCCACCTACGAGCAGTACTTC	CASSPPTYEQYF
TRBD2	-	TRBV19	TRBJ2-1	TGTGCCAGTAGTTACATAGCGGGAGTGGGGGCTAATGAGCAGTTCTTC	CASSYIAGVGANEQFF
TRBD1	once	TRBV2	TRBJ1-5	TGTGCCAGCAGTCCTAGACAGGGGGCTTCTCAGCCCCAGCATTTT	CASSPRQGASQPQHF
-	once	TRBV12-3/TRBV12-4	TRBJ1-2	TGTGCCAGCAGTTCTGAAAGGAGTCGGGGCTACACCTTC	CASSSERSRGYTF
-	-	TRBV7-2	TRBJ2-6	TGTGCCAGCAGCTTAAAAGGAGGGGCCGGGGCCAACGTCCTGACTTTC	CASSLKGGAGANVLTF
TRBD1	-	TRBV2	TRBJ2-5	TGTGCCAGCGAACCGGGACAGAGAAACGTAGAGACCCAGTACTTC	CASEPGQRNVETQYF
TRBD2	once	TRBV11-2	TRBJ2-5	TGTGCCAGCAGCTTATTAGCGGGGCAAGAGACCCAGTACTTC	CASSLLAGQETQYF
-	-	TRBV24-1	TRBJ2-3	TGTGCCACCAGTGATCCTCAGGGGGGGAGCACAGATACGCAGTATTTT	CATSDPQGGSTDTQYF
TRBD1	-	TRBV7-9	TRBJ2-5	TGTGCCAGCAGCTTAGAGGGACAGGGTGGGCAAGAGACCCAGTACTTC	CASSLEGQGGQETQYF
TRBD1	few	TRBV6-6	TRBJ1-6	TGTGCCAGCACTATGACAGGGATTAATTCACCCCTCCACTTT	CASTMTGINSPLHF
-	-	TRBV3-1/TRBV3-2	TRBJ1-1	TGTGCCAGCAGCTTCCGGGGCGCCCGCGCACTCACTGAAGCTTTCTTT	CASSFRGARALTEAFF
-	-	TRBV24-1	TRBJ1-1	TGTGCCACCAGTGCGGCAACGGGGGGTGAAGAAGCTTTCTTT	CATSAATGGEEAFF
TRBD2	-	TRBV5-4	TRBJ2-3	TGTGCCAGCAGCTTGATCTCAGGGACTATCACAGATACGCAGTATTTT	CASSLISGTITDTQYF
-	-	TRBV6-6	TRBJ1-2	TGTGCCAGCAGTTACTCGTCGAACTATGGCTACACCTTC	CASSYSSNYGYTF
TRBD1	-	TRBV29-1	TRBJ2-1	TGCAGCGTTGACCGGGACAGCAACTACAATGAGCAGTTCTTC	CSVDRDSNYNEQFF
TRBD1	-	TRBV5-1	TRBJ2-1	TGCGCCAGCAGCTCGGCTGGGACAGGACAGTACAATGAGCAGTTCTTC	CASSSAGTGQYNEQFF
-	few	TRBV5-1	TRBJ2-1	TGCGCCAGCAACCCCGGACAGGAGCGGGAGTGGGAGTTCTTC	CASNPGQEREWEFF
-	once	TRBV28	TRBJ2-3	TGTGCCAGCAGTTTCCTCAGGGTTGATACGCAGTATTTT	CASSFLRVDTQYF
TRBD2	once	TRBV19	TRBJ2-7	TGTGCCAGTAGTATGCGACTAGCGGGAGACGACGAGCAGTACTTC	CASSMRLAGDDEQYF
-	-	TRBV13	TRBJ1-4	TGTGCCAGCAGCGGATCTCAGGGACCAACTAATGAAAAACTGTTTTTT	CASSGSQGPTNEKLFF
-	-	TRBV28	TRBJ1-1	TGTGCCAGCAGTTTGATTTCACGGAACACTGAAGCTTTCTTT	CASSLISRNTEAFF
TRBD1	few	TRBV2	TRBJ2-3	TGTGCCAGCAGTGAATTAGGGGGCAGGTCGTTTCTGTATTTT	CASSELGGRSFLYF
-	-	TRBV3-1/TRBV3-2	TRBJ2-2	TGTGCCAGCAGCCCCAGGGGCGCCGGGGAGCTGTTTTTT	CASSPRGAGELFF
-	once	TRBV9	TRBJ2-4	TGTGCCAGCAGCGTAGAGGCTCTGCGGGACATTCAGTACTTC	CASSVEALRDIQYF
TRBD2	-	TRBV2	TRBJ2-1	TGTGCCAGCAAGGGGACTAAGGAGTTCTTC	CASKGTKEFF
-	-	TRBV7-9	TRBJ2-7	TGTGCCAGCAGCGAGCTGTCCTACGAGCAGTACTTC	CASSELSYEQYF
-	-	TRBV15	TRBJ2-2	TGTGCCACCAGCAGGGCGACAGGGAACACCGGGGAGCTGTTTTTT	CATSRATGNTGELFF
-	-	TRBV5-4	TRBJ2-5	TGTGCCAGCAACGAAGGGCCAGGTAAAGAGACCCAGTACTTC	CASNEGPGKETQYF
-	-	TRBV12-3/TRBV12-4	TRBJ1-1	TGTGCCAGCAGTTTCTTCAGGGACACTGAAGCTTTCTTT	CASSFFRDTEAFF
-	-	TRBV25-1	TRBJ2-1	TGTGCCAGCAGCAACAATGAGCAGTTCTTC	CASSNNEQFF
TRBD1	-	TRBV29-1	TRBJ2-7	TGCAGCGCCCGACAGGGAGCCTACGAGCAGTACTTC	CSARQGAYEQYF
-	-	TRBV7-2	TRBJ2-5	TGTGCCAGCAGCTCCCAGATTCAAGAGACCCAGTACTTC	CASSSQIQETQYF
-	-	TRBV2	TRBJ2-3	TGTGCCAGCAGTGTATCCACAGATACGCAGTATTTT	CASSVSTDTQYF
-	-	TRBV28	TRBJ1-1	TGTGCCAGCAGTTTAGCGGGGAACACTGAAGCTTTCTTT	CASSLAGNTEAFF
-	-	TRBV4-1	TRBJ2-3	TGCGCCAGCAGCCAAGATAGGGAAGATACGCAGTATTTT	CASSQDREDTQYF
-	-	TRBV12-3/TRBV12-4	TRBJ1-2	TGTGCCAGCAGTTTAGCACAGGGCTTTGGCTACACCTTC	CASSLAQGFGYTF
TRBD1	-	TRBV7-9	TRBJ1-3	TGTGCCAGCAGCTTAACCGGGACAGGGGGCTTTTCTGGAAACACCATATATTTT	CASSLTGTGGFSGNTIYF
-	once	TRBV27	TRBJ1-1	TGTGCCAGCAGTCAGGGGCTTAAAGCTTTCTTT	CASSQGLKAFF
-	-	TRBV29-1	TRBJ2-1	TGCAGCGTTGGAGGGGTCGGAATATACAATGAGCAGTTCTTC	CSVGGVGIYNEQFF
TRBD1	-	TRBV16	TRBJ2-5	TGTGCCAGCAGCCGAAGACAGGGTGGGGAGACCCAGTACTTC	CASSRRQGGETQYF
TRBD1	-	TRBV5-4	TRBJ2-3	TGTGCCAGCAGCTTCGCGACAGGGACAGATACGCAGTATTTT	CASSFATGTDTQYF
TRBD1	few	TRBV28	TRBJ1-5	TGTGCCAGCAGCCCCAGGGGGGTGAGTCAGCCCCAGCATTTT	CASSPRGVSQPQHF
TRBD1	-	TRBV6-1	TRBJ1-2	TGTGCCAGCAGTGAATATTGGGACAGGGTTTATTATGGCTACACCTTC	CASSEYWDRVYYGYTF
-	-	TRBV7-9	TRBJ1-1	TGTGCCAGCAGCTTTGGGGGCCGCAATGAAGCTTTCTTT	CASSFGGRNEAFF
-	-	TRBV19	TRBJ2-3	TGTGCCAGTAGACCCCCCTTCGCGGAAGCTAGCACAGATACGCAGTATTTT	CASRPPFAEASTDTQYF
TRBD2	-	TRBV29-1	TRBJ2-3	TGCAGCGTAGGGACTAGCGGGGGTGGTGGAGATACGCAGTATTTT	CSVGTSGGGGDTQYF
TRBD1	-	TRBV2	TRBJ2-7	TGTGCCAGTACAATGCGACAGGGGAGCCACGAGCAGTACTTC	CASTMRQGSHEQYF
-	-	TRBV18	TRBJ2-7	TGTGCCAGCTCACCAAGAGGGGGGGAGTTCAGTGAGCAGTACTTC	CASSPRGGEFSEQYF
TRBD1	-	TRBV5-4	TRBJ1-6	TGTGCCAGCAGCACGGGACAGTCTAATTCACCCCTCCACTTT	CASSTGQSNSPLHF
-	-	TRBV30	TRBJ2-1	TGTGCCTGGAGTGTAGATATGGGGGCCTACAATGAGCAGTTCTTC	CAWSVDMGAYNEQFF
-	-	TRBV4-1	TRBJ1-2	TGCGCCAGCAGCCAAGTGGTGGATGTCTATGGCTACACCTTC	CASSQVVDVYGYTF
-	-	TRBV19	TRBJ1-5	TGTGCCAGTAGAACCCAACAGGGTAGCAATCAGCCCCAGCATTTT	CASRTQQGSNQPQHF
-	-	TRBV3-1/TRBV3-2	TRBJ2-2	TGTGCCAGCAGCCGGACCACCGGGGAGCTGTTTTTT	CASSRTTGELFF
TRBD2	-	TRBV9	TRBJ2-3	TGTGCCAGCAGCGTTGGACCTAGCGGGACTTTGGACTCGGATACGCAGTATTTT	CASSVGPSGTLDSDTQYF